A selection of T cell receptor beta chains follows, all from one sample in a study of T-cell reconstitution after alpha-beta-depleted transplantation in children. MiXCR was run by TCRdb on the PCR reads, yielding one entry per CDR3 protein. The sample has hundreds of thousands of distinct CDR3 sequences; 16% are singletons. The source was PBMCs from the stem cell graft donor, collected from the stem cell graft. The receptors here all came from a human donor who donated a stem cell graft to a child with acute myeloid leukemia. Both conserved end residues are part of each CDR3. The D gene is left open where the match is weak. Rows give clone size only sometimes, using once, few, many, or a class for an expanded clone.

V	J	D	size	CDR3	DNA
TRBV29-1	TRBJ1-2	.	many	CSVPRAVYGYTF	TGCAGCGTCCCAAGGGCGGTCTATGGCTACACCTTC
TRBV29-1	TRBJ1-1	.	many	CSAKQEPNTEAFF	TGCAGCGCTAAACAGGAGCCGAACACTGAAGCTTTCTTT
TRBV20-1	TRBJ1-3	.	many	CSVLQDSENTIYF	TGCAGTGTCCTACAGGATTCAGAAAACACCATATATTTT
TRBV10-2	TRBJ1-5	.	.	CASSEWQGTQPQHF	TGCGCCAGCAGTGAGTGGCAGGGGACTCAGCCCCAGCATTTT
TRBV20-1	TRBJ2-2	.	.	CSARRGGSTGELFF	TGCAGTGCCCGAAGGGGGGGAAGCACCGGGGAGCTGTTTTTT
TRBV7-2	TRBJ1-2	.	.	CASSLVGGNNYGYTF	TGTGCCAGCAGCTTAGTCGGCGGAAATAACTATGGCTACACCTTC
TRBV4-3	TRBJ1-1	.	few	CASSQDPEAVTEAFF	TGCGCCAGCAGCCAAGACCCTGAGGCAGTCACTGAAGCTTTCTTT
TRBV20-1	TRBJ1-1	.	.	CSATRGGMMNTEAFF	TGCAGTGCTACTAGAGGGGGGATGATGAACACTGAAGCTTTCTTT
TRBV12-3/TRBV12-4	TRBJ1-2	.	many	CASSSQEASGYTF	TGTGCCAGCAGTTCTCAAGAAGCTAGCGGCTACACCTTC
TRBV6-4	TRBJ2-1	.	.	CASSATLHRNEQFF	TGTGCCAGCAGTGCGACTCTTCATAGGAATGAGCAGTTCTTC
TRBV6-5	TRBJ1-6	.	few	CASSYSRPPGSYNSPLHF	TGTGCCAGCAGTTACTCTAGGCCGCCGGGCTCCTATAATTCACCCCTCCACTTT
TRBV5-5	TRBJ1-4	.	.	CASSLNVVNEKLFF	TGTGCCAGCAGCTTGAATGTTGTCAATGAAAAACTGTTTTTT
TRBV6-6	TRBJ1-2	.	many	CASSYSRDGYTF	TGTGCCAGCAGTTACTCGAGGGATGGCTACACCTTC
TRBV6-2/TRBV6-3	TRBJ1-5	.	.	CASSYTGANQPQHF	TGTGCCAGCAGTTACACGGGGGCCAATCAGCCCCAGCATTTT
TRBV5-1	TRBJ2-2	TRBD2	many	CASSFTSGNTGELFF	TGCGCCAGCAGCTTTACTAGCGGGAACACCGGGGAGCTGTTTTTT
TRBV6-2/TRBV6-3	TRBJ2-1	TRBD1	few	CASSTPGQGLNNEQFF	TGTGCCAGCAGTACCCCGGGACAGGGGTTGAACAATGAGCAGTTCTTC
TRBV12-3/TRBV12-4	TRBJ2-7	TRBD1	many	CASSLSGQVTYEQYF	TGTGCCAGCAGCCTATCGGGACAGGTAACCTACGAGCAGTACTTC